These T cell receptor beta chains were read from a single sample in a study of blood T cell repertoires in COVID-19. The protocol was immunoSEQ multiplex PCR, while the TCRdb copy is restricted to in-frame clones and leaves out a portion. Seen here are 250,000 to 400,000 clones, about nine tenths observed once, and the top ten hold 1%. The source material was peripheral blood. These receptors were collected from a man aged 45-60 years with active or convalescent COVID-19. The CDR3 runs from the conserved cysteine through the conserved F or W. D genes are given only for firm matches. Some rows mark clone size as missing; the rest say once, few, many or name a class of expanded clone.

TRBJ2-1 | TRBD2 | NA | TRBV5-1 | CASSLTAGTSGKDEQFF | TGCGCCAGCAGCCTGACGGCCGGGACTAGCGGGAAGGATGAGCAGTTCTTC
TRBJ2-1 | TRBD2 | NA | TRBV7-9 | CASSRPGLASPLEQFF | TGTGCCAGCAGCAGGCCGGGACTAGCATCCCCTCTGGAGCAGTTCTTC
TRBJ2-2 | NA | NA | TRBV7-3 | CASSLTSLTGELFF | TGTGCCAGCAGCTTAACTTCATTGACCGGGGAGCTGTTTTTT
TRBJ2-4 | NA | NA | TRBV4-1 | CASSSRGEGRAKNIQYF | TGCGCCAGCAGCTCCCGTGGGGAAGGGAGGGCCAAAAACATTCAGTACTTC
TRBJ2-3 | TRBD2 | few | TRBV7-2 | CASSSRGAASTDTQYF | TGTGCCAGCAGTTCGCGGGGGGCCGCTAGCACAGATACGCAGTATTTT
TRBJ2-7 | NA | NA | TRBV4-2 | CASSQEYTGLPTYEQYF | TGTGCCAGCAGCCAAGAGTATACAGGTCTCCCCACCTACGAGCAGTACTTC
TRBJ2-1 | TRBD1 | NA | TRBV19 | CASKIGPGGTSYNEQFF | TGTGCCAGTAAAATTGGTCCAGGGGGTACCTCCTACAATGAGCAGTTCTTC
TRBJ1-5 | NA | NA | TRBV6-5 | CASRYSTLEPQHF | TGTGCCAGCAGATACTCGACACTCGAGCCCCAGCATTTT
TRBJ2-5 | TRBD2 | NA | TRBV29-1 | CSVEGGLAGAKETQYF | TGCAGCGTTGAAGGGGGACTAGCGGGAGCGAAAGAGACCCAGTACTTC
TRBJ2-5 | TRBD2 | once | TRBV2 | CASSRGWRGARYF | TGTGCCAGCAGTCGTGGATGGCGGGGGGCGCGGTACTTC
TRBJ1-6 | NA | NA | TRBV30 | CAWSVRAFNSNSPLHF | TGTGCCTGGAGTGTCAGAGCTTTCAACAGCAATTCACCCCTCCACTTT
TRBJ2-6 | NA | NA | TRBV5-1 | CASSLAMSTGANVLTF | TGCGCCAGCAGCTTGGCCATGTCAACAGGGGCCAACGTCCTGACTTTC
TRBJ2-2 | NA | NA | TRBV28 | CASSPPGLTTGELFF | TGTGCCAGCAGTCCGCCGGGACTTACTACCGGGGAGCTGTTTTTT
TRBJ2-7 | NA | NA | TRBV5-5 | CASTQGYEQYF | TGTGCCAGCACACAGGGCTACGAGCAGTACTTC
TRBJ1-6 | TRBD1 | NA | TRBV30 | CAWRIQGARNSPLHF | TGTGCCTGGAGGATACAGGGGGCAAGGAATTCACCCCTCCACTTT
TRBJ1-2 | NA | NA | TRBV7-2 | CASSPSWGGYYGYTF | TGTGCCAGCAGCCCCTCCTGGGGGGGATACTATGGCTACACCTTC
TRBJ1-2 | NA | few | TRBV4-2 | CASSQDYSATNYGYTF | TGTGCCAGCAGCCAAGATTACAGTGCGACTAACTATGGCTACACCTTC
TRBJ1-1 | TRBD1 | NA | TRBV19 | CASIRTGTGAEAFF | TGTGCCAGTATCCGGACCGGGACAGGTGCTGAAGCTTTCTTT
TRBJ1-6 | TRBD1 | NA | TRBV6-5 | CASSSGGSSPLHF | TGTGCCAGCAGTTCAGGGGGCAGTTCACCCCTCCACTTT
TRBJ1-1 | TRBD1 | NA | TRBV28 | CASSADRGTGTEAFF | TGTGCCAGCAGTGCGGACAGGGGTACGGGCACTGAAGCTTTCTTT
TRBJ1-3 | TRBD1 | NA | TRBV6-5 | CASSRQGAGNTIYF | TGTGCCAGCAGCCGACAGGGGGCTGGAAACACCATATATTTT
TRBJ2-1 | TRBD1 | NA | TRBV5-1 | CASSLETGEVNEQFF | TGCGCCAGCAGCTTGGAGACAGGGGAAGTCAATGAGCAGTTCTTC
TRBJ1-1 | NA | NA | TRBV5-1 | CASSLTPQGRGTEAFF | TGCGCCAGCAGCTTGACCCCGCAGGGCAGGGGCACTGAAGCTTTCTTT
TRBJ2-3 | NA | NA | TRBV20-1 | CSAAKRDTQYF | TGCAGTGCCGCAAAACGGGATACGCAGTATTTT
TRBJ1-1 | NA | few | TRBV28 | CASRSTVNTEAFF | TGTGCCAGCAGATCCACAGTGAACACTGAAGCTTTCTTT
TRBJ1-2 | NA | NA | TRBV28 | CASSLEQVGGGYTF | TGTGCCAGCAGTCTGGAACAGGTTGGGGGCGGCTACACCTTC
TRBJ2-7 | TRBD1 | NA | TRBV5-4 | CASSETGGAYEQYF | TGTGCCAGCAGCGAGACAGGGGGCGCTTACGAGCAGTACTTC
TRBJ2-3 | TRBD2 | NA | TRBV4-3 | CASSQAGTSGGADTQYF | TGCGCCAGCAGCCAAGCCGGAACTAGCGGGGGGGCGGATACGCAGTATTTT
TRBJ2-1 | TRBD2 | NA | TRBV29-1 | CSVAELSGRVVEQFF | TGCAGCGTTGCCGAACTGAGCGGGAGGGTGGTTGAGCAGTTCTTC
TRBJ2-7 | NA | NA | TRBV3-1/TRBV3-2 | CASSPGYIGLSGQYF | TGTGCCAGCAGCCCCGGTTACATCGGACTCAGCGGGCAGTACTTC
TRBJ2-7 | TRBD2 | NA | TRBV6-4 | CASRELAGGGEQYF | TGTGCCAGCAGAGAGCTGGCGGGAGGTGGCGAGCAGTACTTC
TRBJ2-7 | NA | NA | TRBV2 | CASSEWAGAATYEQYF | TGTGCCAGCAGTGAATGGGCGGGGGCGGCAACCTACGAGCAGTACTTC
TRBJ2-2 | NA | once | TRBV7-8 | CASSSLDRMATGELFF | TGTGCCAGCAGCTCCTTAGACAGGATGGCCACCGGGGAGCTGTTTTTT
TRBJ2-3 | NA | NA | TRBV7-3 | CASSQGAGADTQYF | TGTGCCAGCAGCCAAGGTGCAGGGGCAGATACGCAGTATTTT
TRBJ1-6 | NA | few | TRBV6-6 | CASSSTPNSPLHF | TGTGCCAGCAGTTCCACACCCAATTCACCCCTCCACTTT
TRBJ1-2 | NA | NA | TRBV19 | CASSIHGPYGYTF | TGTGCCAGTAGTATCCACGGTCCCTATGGCTACACCTTC
TRBJ2-3 | TRBD2 | NA | TRBV30 | CAWSKTSGDTQYF | TGTGCCTGGAGTAAGACTAGCGGGGATACGCAGTATTTT
TRBJ1-5 | TRBD1 | once | TRBV7-9 | CASSSTGGNQPQHF | TGTGCCAGCAGCTCGACAGGGGGCAATCAGCCCCAGCATTTT
TRBJ1-1 | TRBD1 | NA | TRBV6-5 | CASSYGQGRGTEAFF | TGTGCCAGCAGTTATGGACAGGGCAGGGGCACTGAAGCTTTCTTT
TRBJ2-3 | NA | NA | TRBV2 | CASTLGRGATDTQYF | TGTGCCAGCACCTTGGGGAGGGGGGCTACAGATACGCAGTATTTT
TRBJ1-3 | TRBD1 | NA | TRBV4-2 | CASSQDWGTASGNTIYF | TGTGCCAGCAGCCAAGATTGGGGGACAGCCTCTGGAAACACCATATATTTT
TRBJ2-3 | TRBD2 | NA | TRBV18 | CASSPTGYLAGGRTDTQYF | TGTGCCAGCTCTCCGACAGGTTACCTAGCGGGGGGTCGCACAGATACGCAGTATTTT